Presented here are 12 T cell receptor beta chains from one specimen sequenced in a study of blood T cells in healthy people across ages. Then a second PCR, running about 6 to 11 cycles, was carried out with a sample-barcoded 5' primer and a J-beta primer mix. TCRdb passed the 5' RACE reads through MiXCR, listing each CDR3 protein once. The data show 270,000 or so distinct CDR3 sequences, 25% to 30% seen once. Input material: blood. Receptors originate from a woman in her 70s in good health.

This rearrangement joins TRBV4-1 to TRBJ2-7, with D perhaps matching TRBD1 or TRBD2 (6 bases each). CDR1 is MGHRA, CDR2 YSYEKL, per germline. V lost 0 bases and J 2 bases, leaving 11 bases between the germline ends. The CDR3 covers 15 residues. The CDR3 reads CASSQDRGDTYEQYF. For the CDR3, the DNA is TGCGCCAGCAGCCAAGATAGGGGGGATACCTACGAGCAGTACTTC.

This clonotype has only a few counts. The chain employs TRBV11-2 and TRBJ2-3; D is possibly TRBD1 or TRBD2 (5 bases each). Trimming removed 5 bases at V and 1 base at J, with 22 bases between. This CDR3 contains 18 residues. Germline CDR1 reads SGHAT; CDR2 reads FQNNGV. In nucleotides, the CDR3 is TGTGCCAGCAGCCCGGGGCAAGTGGCGCTGATCGGCACAGATACGCAGTATTTT. Protein sequence: CASSPGQVALIGTDTQYF. Together with reference TRBV11-2 and TRBJ2-3, the CDR3 gives the full variable domain: EAGVAQSPRYKIIEKRQSVAFWCNPISGHATLYWYQQILGQGPKLLIQFQNNGVVDDSQLPKDRFSAERLKGVDSTLKIQPAKLEDSAVYLCASSPGQVALIGTDTQYFGPGTRLTVL.

This clonotype has just a few counts. The genes are TRBV4-3 and TRBJ1-2; 7 nucleotides align to TRBD1. Germline V gene lookup returns CDR1 LGHNA and CDR2 YSLEER. The CDR3 sequence is 14 residues long. The trim removed 8 bases at V and 3 bases at J, leaving 9 bases unmatched. As DNA, the CDR3 is TGCGCCAGCCGGAGACAGGGAGGGGACTATGGCTACACCTTC. The encoded protein is CASRRQGGDYGYTF.

This clonotype was counted a few times. The V gene is TRBV6-6, the J gene TRBJ1-2; D unclear. V was trimmed by 5 bases and J by 8 bases, leaving 15 bases between them. Germline V gene data show CDR1 as MNHNY and CDR2 as SVGAGI (reference sequence). CDR3 length equals 13 residues. The CDR3 protein is CASSPAKNGGYTF. The CDR3 nucleotides read TGTGCCAGCAGTCCCGCTAAAAACGGGGGCTACACCTTC.

The chain combines TRBV6-6 with TRBJ2-3, with D possibly TRBD2 on 6 matching bases. Germline CDR1 and CDR2: MNHNY and SVGAGI (reference sequence). CDR3 length: 15 residues. The V gene lost 4 bases and the J gene lost 2 bases, with 13 bases spanning the gap. The CDR3 DNA reads as TGTGCCAGCAGTTCGTCGGGACTCTTCACAGATACGCAGTATTTT. Its translation is CASSSSGLFTDTQYF.

This chain links TRBV20-1 with TRBJ2-7; D call uncertain. This CDR3 is 13 amino acids long. V dropped 0 bases and J dropped 5 bases, with 11 bases sitting between them. Germline V lookup: CDR1 DFQATT, CDR2 SNEGSKA (reference sequence). The chain's CDR3 is CSAREALRDEQYF. Here the CDR3 DNA reads TGCAGTGCTAGAGAAGCGTTACGGGACGAGCAGTACTTC.

The chain joins TRBV9 to TRBJ1-4, with unresolved D. The V gene's germline CDR1 is SGDLS and CDR2 YYNGEE. The CDR3 extends over 18 amino acids. V lost 3 bases and J lost 4, with 22 bases in between. The CDR3 region has the DNA TGTGCCAGCAGCGCCCCCCCCTCCGAGGGCATGGGTAATGAAAAACTGTTTTTT. Its translation is CASSAPPSEGMGNEKLFF.

This clonotype was counted a few times. The V call is TRBV4-1, the J call TRBJ1-5; 7 positions match TRBD1. Germline V gene lookup returns CDR1 MGHRA and CDR2 YSYEKL. This CDR3 comprises 16 residues. With 1 base clipped from V and 7 bases from J, the junction kept 10 bases outside the gene matches. Written as DNA, the CDR3 is TGCGCCAGCAGCCAAGGGGTAGGGGGCTCTAGACAGCCCCAGCATTTT. Translation: CASSQGVGGSRQPQHF.

The chain recombines TRBV5-6 with TRBJ2-5; 7 bases align to TRBD1. V dropped 3 bases and J dropped 3; count of bases not matched to a gene: 2. Germline lookup yields CDR1 SGHDT and CDR2 YYEEEE. CDR3 length: 13 residues. The DNA for the CDR3 is TGTGCCAGCAGCTGGGACAGAGAAGAGACCCAGTACTTC. This encodes CASSWDREETQYF.

The chain has TRBV5-1 and TRBJ2-5, with D unclear. The CDR3 is 15 amino acids. Between the trimmed V and J ends, which lost 4 bases and 1 base, there was a span of 14 bases. Germline CDR1 is SGHRS and CDR2 is YFSETQ. The CDR3 nucleotides read TGCGCCAGCAGCCAAGATGGGGTGGGCCAAGAGACCCAGTACTTC. It specifies CASSQDGVGQETQYF.

This clonotype has ten or more counts. The V and J genes are TRBV18 and TRBJ2-7; TRBD2 matches 13 bases. Trimming at V came to 4 bases and at J to 6 bases, leaving 6 bases not matched to a gene. This CDR3 has 15 amino acids. The germline V gene encodes CDR1 KGHSH and CDR2 LQKENI. CDR3 DNA: TGTGCCAGCTCACGCGGACTAGCGGGAGATCCCGAGCAGTACTTC. Encoded protein: CASSRGLAGDPEQYF. The full variable domain, its missing parts supplied by reference TRBV18 and TRBJ2-7, is NAGVMQNPRHLVRRRGQEARLRCSPMKGHSHVYWYRQLPEEGLKFMVYLQKENIIDESGMPKERFSAEFPKEGPSILRIQQVVRGDSAAYFCASSRGLAGDPEQYFGPGTRLTVT.

Concerning this clonotype: Compared with germline, one end of the junction differs, possibly owing to a read error. The chain joins TRBV7-8 to TRBJ1-2; 7 nucleotides match TRBD1. This CDR3 spans 16 amino acids. The germline V gene has CDR1 SGHVS and CDR2 FQNEAQ. The CDR3 loop reads CASSHGTVFSNHGYTF. CDR3 coding DNA: TGTGCCAGCAGCCACGGGACAGTTTTTTCTAACCATGGCTACACCTTC.